This TCR beta chain was identified during a study of identical twins. MiXCR was run by TCRdb on the 5' RACE reads, yielding one entry per CDR3 protein. The sample consists of 350,000 or so distinct CDR3 sequences, roughly 12% of them appearing once. This clonotype came up a few times. Trimming took 5 bases from V and 3 from J; bases not matched to a gene: 3. CDR3 length: 14 amino acids. Germline values: CDR1 LNHNV, CDR2 YYDKDF (reference sequence). The data were also submitted as part of a second study, on yellow fever vaccine responses in identical twins.

The clonotype comes from a woman between 18 and 30 years old in good health. The sample consisted of CD8+ T cells sorted from blood. The rearrangement uses TRBV15 and TRBJ2-7, with TRBD2 identical over 11 bases. Written as DNA, the CDR3 is TGTGCCACCAGCCTTGGGACTAGCGGCTACGAGCAGTACTTC. This encodes CATSLGTSGYEQYF.